This is a list of T cell receptor beta chains from one sample in a study of Graves' ophthalmopathy and Graves' hyperthyroidism. TCRdb fed the multiplex PCR reads into MiXCR, producing one record per CDR3 protein. The table lists hundreds of thousands of distinct CDR3 sequences, less than 55% of them singletons, with 40% to 55% in the top ten. The sample taken for sequencing was peripheral blood. These receptors all stem from an adult man with Graves' ophthalmopathy. CDR3s include the opening cysteine and the closing phenylalanine or tryptophan. Fields, in order: clone size, CDR3 length, J gene, V gene, D gene, CDR3 DNA, CDR3 protein. A D gene is named only where the DNA matches it firmly. Only part of the rows carry a size: once, few, many, or a class if the clone is expanded.

abundance: .; len: 13; j_gene: TRBJ2-7; v_gene: TRBV29-1; d_gene: .; CDR3nt: TGCAGCGTTGAAGACACTGTCTCCTACGAGCAGTACTTC; CDR3aa: CSVEDTVSYEQYF
abundance: few; len: 12; j_gene: TRBJ1-4; v_gene: TRBV2; d_gene: .; CDR3nt: TGTGCCAGCAGTTACGATGGGGAAAAACTGTTTTTT; CDR3aa: CASSYDGEKLFF
abundance: few; len: 16; j_gene: TRBJ2-7; v_gene: TRBV10-3; d_gene: .; CDR3nt: TGTGCCAGCACACCAGTAGGGGAAGGGCGCATCCACGAGCAGTACTTC; CDR3aa: CASTPVGEGRIHEQYF
abundance: .; len: 15; j_gene: TRBJ1-3; v_gene: TRBV10-3; d_gene: .; CDR3nt: TGTGCCATCAGTGAGAAGGGGTACTCTGGAAACACCACATATTTT; CDR3aa: CAISEKGYSGNTTYF
abundance: .; len: 16; j_gene: TRBJ2-4; v_gene: TRBV7-8; d_gene: TRBD2; CDR3nt: TGTGCCAGCAGCGACGGGACTACCCTAGCCAAAAACATTCAGTACTTC; CDR3aa: CASSDGTTLAKNIQYF
abundance: .; len: 13; j_gene: TRBJ2-7; v_gene: TRBV19; d_gene: .; CDR3nt: TGTGCCAGTAGTATGGGGGCGAAAGACGAGCAGTACTTC; CDR3aa: CASSMGAKDEQYF
abundance: .; len: 15; j_gene: TRBJ1-4; v_gene: TRBV2; d_gene: .; CDR3nt: TGTGCCAGCAGTGACAAGACAGGCCCTAATGAAAAACTGTTTTTT; CDR3aa: CASSDKTGPNEKLFF
abundance: few; len: 15; j_gene: TRBJ1-5; v_gene: TRBV24-1; d_gene: .; CDR3nt: TGTGCCACCAGTGAAGGGACGTCGGTGGGGAAGCCCCAGCATTTT; CDR3aa: CATSEGTSVGKPQHF
abundance: .; len: 15; j_gene: TRBJ1-5; v_gene: TRBV19; d_gene: .; CDR3nt: TGTGCCAGTACGCTGGACCGGCTCAGCAATCAGCCCCAGCATTTT; CDR3aa: CASTLDRLSNQPQHF
abundance: .; len: 14; j_gene: TRBJ2-2; v_gene: TRBV25-1; d_gene: .; CDR3nt: TGTGCCAGCAGTCTACGCGCGAACACCGGGGAGCTGTTTTTT; CDR3aa: CASSLRANTGELFF
abundance: .; len: 18; j_gene: TRBJ2-7; v_gene: TRBV10-3; d_gene: TRBD2; CDR3nt: TGTGCCATCAGACCAACTAGCGGGAGAGGGGGTCGGTCATACGAGCAGTACTTC; CDR3aa: CAIRPTSGRGGRSYEQYF
abundance: .; len: 16; j_gene: TRBJ1-4; v_gene: TRBV12-3/TRBV12-4; d_gene: .; CDR3nt: TGTGCCAGCAGTTTATGGCGATTGGCAGGGAATGAAAAACTGTTTTTT; CDR3aa: CASSLWRLAGNEKLFF
abundance: .; len: 15; j_gene: TRBJ2-5; v_gene: TRBV9; d_gene: .; CDR3nt: TGTGCCAGCAGCGTAGACCCCAGGGGGGTAGAGACCCAGTACTTC; CDR3aa: CASSVDPRGVETQYF
abundance: .; len: 12; j_gene: TRBJ2-5; v_gene: TRBV7-9; d_gene: .; CDR3nt: TGTGCCTCCACGTACAGACAAGAGACCCAGTACTTC; CDR3aa: CASTYRQETQYF
abundance: .; len: 15; j_gene: TRBJ1-6; v_gene: TRBV7-3; d_gene: .; CDR3nt: TGTGCCAGCAGCTTACAGGGTCAAGCGGGATCACCCCTCCACTTT; CDR3aa: CASSLQGQAGSPLHF
abundance: .; len: 13; j_gene: TRBJ1-4; v_gene: TRBV5-5; d_gene: TRBD1; CDR3nt: TGTGCCCCCAGGGGGCAGGCGAATGAAAAACTGTTTTTT; CDR3aa: CAPRGQANEKLFF
abundance: once; len: 14; j_gene: TRBJ2-7; v_gene: TRBV12-3/TRBV12-4; d_gene: .; CDR3nt: TGTGCCAGCACCACAGGCCCAGGCGTCTACGAGCAGTACTTC; CDR3aa: CASTTGPGVYEQYF
abundance: few; len: 15; j_gene: TRBJ2-7; v_gene: TRBV15; d_gene: TRBD2; CDR3nt: TGTGCCACCAGCAAAACTAGCGGGAGAGCCTACGAGCAGTACTTC; CDR3aa: CATSKTSGRAYEQYF
abundance: .; len: 16; j_gene: TRBJ1-6; v_gene: TRBV12-3/TRBV12-4; d_gene: .; CDR3nt: TGTGCCAGCAGTCTAAGGATCGGGACTTATAATTCACCCCTCCACTTT; CDR3aa: CASSLRIGTYNSPLHF
abundance: .; len: 15; j_gene: TRBJ2-2; v_gene: TRBV19; d_gene: .; CDR3nt: TGTGCCGGTAGTATAACACAGGGAGGGTCCGGGGAGCTGTTTTTT; CDR3aa: CAGSITQGGSGELFF
abundance: .; len: 16; j_gene: TRBJ2-7; v_gene: TRBV7-9; d_gene: TRBD2; CDR3nt: TGTGCCAGCAGCTCAACCGGGACTAGTCTCTATTACGAGCAGTACTTC; CDR3aa: CASSSTGTSLYYEQYF
abundance: once; len: 16; j_gene: TRBJ1-5; v_gene: TRBV5-1; d_gene: TRBD1; CDR3nt: TGCGCCAGCAGGAAAGAAACAGGGGATAGCAATCAGCCCCAGCATTTT; CDR3aa: CASRKETGDSNQPQHF
abundance: .; len: 15; j_gene: TRBJ2-1; v_gene: TRBV7-3; d_gene: TRBD2; CDR3nt: TGTGCCAGCAGCCCTAGCGGGAGGGCCCAGAATGAGCAGTTCTTC; CDR3aa: CASSPSGRAQNEQFF
abundance: .; len: 14; j_gene: TRBJ2-5; v_gene: TRBV13; d_gene: .; CDR3nt: TGTGCCAGTAGTACCTGGGGGACCCAAGAGACCCAGTACTTC; CDR3aa: CASSTWGTQETQYF
abundance: few; len: 15; j_gene: TRBJ2-7; v_gene: TRBV10-2; d_gene: TRBD2; CDR3nt: TGCGCCAGCAGTGGAGGACTAGCGGGAGGGTACGAGCAGTACTTC; CDR3aa: CASSGGLAGGYEQYF
abundance: few; len: 12; j_gene: TRBJ2-5; v_gene: TRBV20-1; d_gene: .; CDR3nt: TGCAGTGCTAGGAAGGTTTCAGAGACCCAGTACTTC; CDR3aa: CSARKVSETQYF
abundance: .; len: 13; j_gene: TRBJ1-6; v_gene: TRBV9; d_gene: .; CDR3nt: TGTGCCACCAATTGGGGTCCTAATTCACCCCTCCACTTT; CDR3aa: CATNWGPNSPLHF
abundance: few; len: 14; j_gene: TRBJ2-2; v_gene: TRBV7-9; d_gene: .; CDR3nt: TGTGCCAGCAGCTTAGGGGCAGGGACCGGGGAGCTGTTTTTT; CDR3aa: CASSLGAGTGELFF
abundance: .; len: 15; j_gene: TRBJ1-6; v_gene: TRBV10-2; d_gene: .; CDR3nt: TGCGCCAGCAGTGAGTTACGGGTTAATAATTCACCCCTCCACTTT; CDR3aa: CASSELRVNNSPLHF
abundance: .; len: 16; j_gene: TRBJ2-5; v_gene: TRBV7-8; d_gene: .; CDR3nt: TGTGCCAGCAGCCCGGGTAGGGGGGGGACCCAAGAGACCCAGTACTTC; CDR3aa: CASSPGRGGTQETQYF
abundance: .; len: 14; j_gene: TRBJ1-2; v_gene: TRBV5-1; d_gene: .; CDR3nt: TGCGCCAGCAGCTTGGACGCAGGAGGCTATGGCTACACCTTC; CDR3aa: CASSLDAGGYGYTF
abundance: .; len: 16; j_gene: TRBJ2-4; v_gene: TRBV10-2; d_gene: TRBD2; CDR3nt: TGCGCCAGCAGTGAGGCTAGCGGGCTAGCCAAAAACATTCAGTACTTC; CDR3aa: CASSEASGLAKNIQYF
abundance: few; len: 16; j_gene: TRBJ2-2; v_gene: TRBV24-1; d_gene: TRBD1; CDR3nt: TGTGCCACCAGTGATAATGGTGGACAGGGAACCGGGGAGCTGTTTTTT; CDR3aa: CATSDNGGQGTGELFF
abundance: few; len: 13; j_gene: TRBJ1-1; v_gene: TRBV7-6; d_gene: .; CDR3nt: TGTGCCAGCAACTTAGCCGGGGCCGCGGTAGCTTTCTTT; CDR3aa: CASNLAGAAVAFF
abundance: .; len: 17; j_gene: TRBJ2-7; v_gene: TRBV24-1; d_gene: TRBD2; CDR3nt: TGTGCCACCAGTGATTACGTTGGGACTAGCGGGAGCTACGAGCAGTACTTC; CDR3aa: CATSDYVGTSGSYEQYF
abundance: .; len: 16; j_gene: TRBJ2-2; v_gene: TRBV3-1; d_gene: TRBD2; CDR3nt: TGTGCCAGCAGCCTGGGGACTAGCAGATTTATCGGGGAGCTGTTTTTT; CDR3aa: CASSLGTSRFIGELFF
abundance: .; len: 16; j_gene: TRBJ1-2; v_gene: TRBV5-1; d_gene: TRBD1; CDR3nt: TGCGCCAGCAGCTTGGCCTCAGCACAGGGGTACTATGGCTACACCTTC; CDR3aa: CASSLASAQGYYGYTF
abundance: few; len: 14; j_gene: TRBJ2-5; v_gene: TRBV2; d_gene: .; CDR3nt: TGTGCCAGCAGTGCCCGGACCACACAAGAGACCCAGTACTTC; CDR3aa: CASSARTTQETQYF
abundance: few; len: 11; j_gene: TRBJ2-7; v_gene: TRBV29-1; d_gene: TRBD2; CDR3nt: TGCAGCACGGGGGAGGGCCACGAGCAGTACTTC; CDR3aa: CSTGEGHEQYF
abundance: .; len: 15; j_gene: TRBJ2-2; v_gene: TRBV5-1; d_gene: .; CDR3nt: TGCGCCAGCAGCTTAAATAGCGAGAACACCGGGGAGCTGTTTTTT; CDR3aa: CASSLNSENTGELFF
abundance: .; len: 15; j_gene: TRBJ2-7; v_gene: TRBV7-2; d_gene: .; CDR3nt: TGTGCCAGCAGCTTAGATCCCGGCAGCTCCTACGAGCAGTACTTC; CDR3aa: CASSLDPGSSYEQYF
abundance: .; len: 14; j_gene: TRBJ1-1; v_gene: TRBV6-1; d_gene: .; CDR3nt: TGTGCCAGCAGTGGGTTTGACGGGGCCGCTGAAGCTTTCTTT; CDR3aa: CASSGFDGAAEAFF
abundance: .; len: 13; j_gene: TRBJ1-3; v_gene: TRBV7-9; d_gene: .; CDR3nt: TGTGCCAGCAGCTTAGAGCCTGGAAACACCATATATTTT; CDR3aa: CASSLEPGNTIYF
abundance: .; len: 14; j_gene: TRBJ1-1; v_gene: TRBV4-1; d_gene: TRBD1; CDR3nt: TGCGCCAGCAGCCAAATTGGGGACAGGGGGAGAGCTTTCTTT; CDR3aa: CASSQIGDRGRAFF
abundance: many; len: 15; j_gene: TRBJ1-2; v_gene: TRBV15; d_gene: TRBD1; CDR3nt: TGTGCCACCAGCAGAGGGACAGGGTGGAACTATGGCTACACCTTC; CDR3aa: CATSRGTGWNYGYTF
abundance: .; len: 16; j_gene: TRBJ2-7; v_gene: TRBV10-3; d_gene: TRBD1; CDR3nt: TGTGCCAGCAGATTCGACCCGGGACAGGGGGAATACGAGCAGTACTTC; CDR3aa: CASRFDPGQGEYEQYF